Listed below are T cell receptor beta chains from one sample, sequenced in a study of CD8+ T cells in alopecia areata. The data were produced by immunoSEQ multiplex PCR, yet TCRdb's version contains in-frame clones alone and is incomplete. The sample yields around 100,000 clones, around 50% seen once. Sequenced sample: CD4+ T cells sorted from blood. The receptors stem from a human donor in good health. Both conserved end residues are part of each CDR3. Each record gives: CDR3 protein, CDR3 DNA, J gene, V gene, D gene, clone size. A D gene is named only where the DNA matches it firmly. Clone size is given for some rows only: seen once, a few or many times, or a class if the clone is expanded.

CDR3 protein: CASSQEGQRREKLFF; CDR3 DNA: TGCGCCAGCAGCCAAGAGGGACAGAGGAGGGAAAAACTGTTTTTT; J gene: TRBJ1-4; V gene: TRBV4-3; D gene: TRBD1; clone size: once
CDR3 protein: CAWSRGTSTDTQYF; CDR3 DNA: TGTGCCTGGAGTAGGGGGACTAGCACAGATACGCAGTATTTT; J gene: TRBJ2-3; V gene: TRBV30; D gene: NA; clone size: few
CDR3 protein: CASSLNGWGRSYGYTF; CDR3 DNA: TGCGCCAGCAGCTTGAATGGCTGGGGACGGAGCTATGGCTACACCTTC; J gene: TRBJ1-2; V gene: TRBV5-1; D gene: NA; clone size: NA
CDR3 protein: CASSPAGGSRYEQYF; CDR3 DNA: TGTGCCAGCAGCCCCGCGGGGGGGAGCAGGTACGAGCAGTACTTC; J gene: TRBJ2-7; V gene: TRBV7-2; D gene: TRBD2; clone size: NA
CDR3 protein: CSVADSTNTEAFF; CDR3 DNA: TGCAGCGTCGCTGACAGTACGAACACTGAAGCTTTCTTT; J gene: TRBJ1-1; V gene: TRBV29-1; D gene: NA; clone size: NA
CDR3 protein: CASRGDAPGELFF; CDR3 DNA: TGCGCCAGCAGGGGGGACGCCCCCGGGGAGCTGTTTTTT; J gene: TRBJ2-2; V gene: TRBV5-1; D gene: NA; clone size: NA
CDR3 protein: CSVGGWGYIGYTF; CDR3 DNA: TGCAGCGTTGGGGGATGGGGTTATATCGGCTACACCTTC; J gene: TRBJ1-2; V gene: TRBV29-1; D gene: NA; clone size: NA
CDR3 protein: CSVAGRLKETQYF; CDR3 DNA: TGCAGCGTTGCCGGACGCCTCAAAGAGACCCAGTACTTC; J gene: TRBJ2-5; V gene: TRBV29-1; D gene: NA; clone size: few
CDR3 protein: CASSGTGNQPQHF; CDR3 DNA: TGTGCCAGTAGCGGGACAGGGAATCAGCCCCAGCATTTT; J gene: TRBJ1-5; V gene: TRBV19; D gene: TRBD1; clone size: NA
CDR3 protein: CASSLTARAGVQYF; CDR3 DNA: TGTGCCAGCAGCTTAACTGCCCGCGCGGGGGTCCAGTACTTC; J gene: TRBJ2-5; V gene: TRBV7-3; D gene: TRBD2; clone size: few
CDR3 protein: CASSPPKGLLSGNTIYF; CDR3 DNA: TGTGCCAGCTCACCACCGAAGGGCCTCCTCTCTGGAAACACCATATATTTT; J gene: TRBJ1-3; V gene: TRBV18; D gene: NA; clone size: NA
CDR3 protein: CASSVGPPDEQFF; CDR3 DNA: TGTGCCAGCAGCGTAGGGCCTCCGGATGAGCAGTTCTTC; J gene: TRBJ2-1; V gene: TRBV9; D gene: NA; clone size: few
CDR3 protein: CSSGGRLTDTQYF; CDR3 DNA: TGCAGCTCTGGGGGGCGGCTCACAGATACGCAGTATTTT; J gene: TRBJ2-3; V gene: TRBV29-1; D gene: NA; clone size: NA
CDR3 protein: CASSENIRGLRPQHF; CDR3 DNA: TGTGCCAGCAGTGAAAATATCCGGGGACTGAGGCCCCAGCATTTT; J gene: TRBJ1-5; V gene: TRBV6-1; D gene: NA; clone size: NA
CDR3 protein: CSVGLGARGAQHF; CDR3 DNA: TGCAGCGTTGGGCTGGGGGCGCGCGGGGCCCAGCATTTT; J gene: TRBJ1-5; V gene: TRBV29-1; D gene: NA; clone size: NA
CDR3 protein: CASSPGTGTQETQYF; CDR3 DNA: TGCGCCAGCAGTCCCGGGACAGGGACCCAAGAGACCCAGTACTTC; J gene: TRBJ2-5; V gene: TRBV5-1; D gene: TRBD1; clone size: few
CDR3 protein: CSVESGGGYTF; CDR3 DNA: TGCAGCGTTGAGTCCGGGGGTGGCTACACCTTC; J gene: TRBJ1-2; V gene: TRBV29-1; D gene: NA; clone size: NA
CDR3 protein: CAWKGVNYGYTF; CDR3 DNA: TGTGCCTGGAAGGGGGTAAACTATGGCTACACCTTC; J gene: TRBJ1-2; V gene: TRBV30; D gene: NA; clone size: NA
CDR3 protein: CASSFEETQYF; CDR3 DNA: TGTGCCAGCAGCTTCGAAGAGACCCAGTACTTC; J gene: TRBJ2-5; V gene: TRBV5-4; D gene: NA; clone size: NA
CDR3 protein: CASSLDRGTDTQYF; CDR3 DNA: TGTGCCAGCAGCTTAGACCGGGGCACAGATACGCAGTATTTT; J gene: TRBJ2-3; V gene: TRBV11-2; D gene: NA; clone size: once
CDR3 protein: CSADFAGGTEAFF; CDR3 DNA: TGCAGCGCTGACTTTGCAGGGGGCACTGAAGCTTTCTTT; J gene: TRBJ1-1; V gene: TRBV29-1; D gene: TRBD1; clone size: NA
CDR3 protein: CASRPGETGELFF; CDR3 DNA: TGTGCCAGCAGGCCCGGGGAAACCGGGGAGCTGTTTTTT; J gene: TRBJ2-2; V gene: TRBV2; D gene: NA; clone size: NA
CDR3 protein: CAWRPLGRTVGGELFF; CDR3 DNA: TGTGCCTGGAGGCCGCTAGGGCGGACCGTTGGCGGGGAGCTGTTTTTT; J gene: TRBJ2-2; V gene: TRBV30; D gene: NA; clone size: few
CDR3 protein: CASSQGSRLNTEAFF; CDR3 DNA: TGCGCCAGCAGCCAAGGTTCCAGGTTGAACACTGAAGCTTTCTTT; J gene: TRBJ1-1; V gene: TRBV4-3; D gene: NA; clone size: few
CDR3 protein: CASNGVQGAPVF; CDR3 DNA: TGTGCCAGCAATGGGGTTCAGGGGGCACCAGTCTTC; J gene: TRBJ2-1; V gene: TRBV11-2; D gene: TRBD1; clone size: NA
CDR3 protein: CASSLARTSADYEQYF; CDR3 DNA: TGTGCCAGCAGCTTGGCTCGGACTAGCGCGGACTACGAGCAGTACTTC; J gene: TRBJ2-7; V gene: TRBV5-6; D gene: TRBD2; clone size: NA
CDR3 protein: CASSSQGYEQYF; CDR3 DNA: TGTGCCAGCAGCTCACAGGGATACGAGCAGTACTTC; J gene: TRBJ2-7; V gene: TRBV9; D gene: NA; clone size: NA
CDR3 protein: CASSFPYNEQFF; CDR3 DNA: TGTGCCAGCAGCTTCCCCTACAATGAGCAGTTCTTC; J gene: TRBJ2-1; V gene: TRBV5-4; D gene: NA; clone size: NA
CDR3 protein: CASSVLANNEQFF; CDR3 DNA: TGTGCCAGCAGTGTCCTAGCGAACAATGAGCAGTTCTTC; J gene: TRBJ2-1; V gene: TRBV2; D gene: NA; clone size: NA
CDR3 protein: CASIGTVRNEQFF; CDR3 DNA: TGTGCCAGCATCGGGACAGTTCGCAATGAGCAGTTCTTC; J gene: TRBJ2-1; V gene: TRBV25-1; D gene: TRBD1; clone size: NA
CDR3 protein: CASSLTDTQYF; CDR3 DNA: TGCGCCAGCAGCTTGACAGATACGCAGTATTTT; J gene: TRBJ2-3; V gene: TRBV5-1; D gene: NA; clone size: NA
CDR3 protein: CASRNSGDYGYTF; CDR3 DNA: TGCGCCAGCCGAAACTCGGGCGACTATGGCTACACCTTC; J gene: TRBJ1-2; V gene: TRBV5-1; D gene: NA; clone size: NA
CDR3 protein: CASSVSDSNYGYTF; CDR3 DNA: TGTGCCAGCAGTGTCTCGGACAGTAACTATGGCTACACCTTC; J gene: TRBJ1-2; V gene: TRBV6-6; D gene: NA; clone size: NA
CDR3 protein: CASNDIGRGSGYRYF; CDR3 DNA: TGTGCCAGCAACGACATTGGGAGGGGGTCGGGCTATCGTTACTTC; J gene: TRBJ2-7; V gene: TRBV21-1; D gene: NA; clone size: few
CDR3 protein: CASSPARASGSTDTQYF; CDR3 DNA: TGCGCCAGCAGCCCCGCCCGGGCTAGCGGTAGCACAGATACGCAGTATTTT; J gene: TRBJ2-3; V gene: TRBV4-3; D gene: TRBD2; clone size: NA
CDR3 protein: CASSVPGQGLYNEQFF; CDR3 DNA: TGTGCCAGTAGTGTACCGGGACAGGGCCTCTACAATGAGCAGTTCTTC; J gene: TRBJ2-1; V gene: TRBV19; D gene: TRBD1; clone size: NA
CDR3 protein: CASSPGGTDTQYF; CDR3 DNA: TGTGCCAGCTCACCAGGGGGCACAGATACGCAGTATTTT; J gene: TRBJ2-3; V gene: TRBV18; D gene: NA; clone size: NA
CDR3 protein: CASSAGRPATEQFF; CDR3 DNA: TGTGCCAGCAGCGCGGGACGTCCTGCCACTGAGCAGTTCTTC; J gene: TRBJ2-1; V gene: TRBV11-2; D gene: NA; clone size: NA
CDR3 protein: CASSFGAGKTGYTF; CDR3 DNA: TGCGCCAGCAGCTTCGGGGCAGGCAAGACTGGCTACACCTTC; J gene: TRBJ1-2; V gene: TRBV5-1; D gene: NA; clone size: NA
CDR3 protein: CASSEQGSSYEQYF; CDR3 DNA: TGTGCCAGCAGTGAGCAGGGTAGCTCCTACGAGCAGTACTTC; J gene: TRBJ2-7; V gene: TRBV2; D gene: NA; clone size: NA
CDR3 protein: CASRSQETQYF; CDR3 DNA: TGTGCCAGCAGGAGCCAAGAGACCCAGTACTTC; J gene: TRBJ2-5; V gene: TRBV2; D gene: NA; clone size: NA
CDR3 protein: CSAPSTLRGARSQYF; CDR3 DNA: TGCAGCGCCCCTTCGACCCTGCGCGGAGCGAGGTCCCAGTATTTT; J gene: TRBJ2-3; V gene: TRBV29-1; D gene: NA; clone size: NA
CDR3 protein: CASSLAPNYGYTF; CDR3 DNA: TGTGCCAGCAGCTTAGCCCCGAACTATGGCTACACCTTC; J gene: TRBJ1-2; V gene: TRBV7-2; D gene: NA; clone size: NA
CDR3 protein: CASSPPGLAAETQYF; CDR3 DNA: TGCGCCAGCAGCCCCCCGGGACTAGCGGCAGAGACCCAGTACTTC; J gene: TRBJ2-5; V gene: TRBV5-1; D gene: TRBD2; clone size: few
CDR3 protein: CASSFGQGALYFHF; CDR3 DNA: NA; J gene: TRBJ1-6; V gene: TRBV5-6; D gene: NA; clone size: NA
CDR3 protein: CASSFGDVRYEQYF; CDR3 DNA: TGTGCCAGCAGCTTTGGGGACGTCAGGTACGAGCAGTACTTC; J gene: TRBJ2-7; V gene: TRBV5-6; D gene: NA; clone size: NA
CDR3 protein: CASSIGGAGANVLTF; CDR3 DNA: TGTGCCAGTAGTATAGGGGGCGCTGGGGCCAACGTCCTGACTTTC; J gene: TRBJ2-6; V gene: TRBV19; D gene: NA; clone size: once
CDR3 protein: CASSPSTHEQYF; CDR3 DNA: TGTGCCAGCTCACCATCCACCCACGAGCAGTACTTC; J gene: TRBJ2-7; V gene: TRBV18; D gene: NA; clone size: once
CDR3 protein: CASSSERGIYEQYF; CDR3 DNA: TGTGCCAGCAGTTCCGAGCGGGGGATCTACGAGCAGTACTTC; J gene: TRBJ2-7; V gene: TRBV28; D gene: TRBD2; clone size: NA
CDR3 protein: CASSLLFDTQYF; CDR3 DNA: TGTGCCAGCAGCTTACTTTTTGATACGCAGTATTTT; J gene: TRBJ2-3; V gene: TRBV7-2; D gene: NA; clone size: NA
CDR3 protein: CAWSADRAPYNQPQHF; CDR3 DNA: TGTGCCTGGAGTGCTGATAGGGCGCCATACAATCAGCCCCAGCATTTT; J gene: TRBJ1-5; V gene: TRBV30; D gene: NA; clone size: NA